This T cell receptor (beta chain) stems from a study of cytomegalovirus exposure and HLA in healthy donors. This CDR3 spans 12 amino acids. V was shortened by 0 bases and J by 11 bases, with 10 bases between the two germline ends. Germline loops: CDR1 LGHNA, CDR2 YSLEER. Broader study findings: Most TCRs appeared rarely, but some public TCRs recurred in many donors. Several of the most significant clusters were apparently associated with common viral pathogens in a later analysis. Confirmation was obtained in vitro that three CMV-associated chains are specific for CMV antigens.

The PCR ran on 60 Vbeta and 13 Jbeta primers. The data were produced by immunoSEQ multiplex PCR, yet TCRdb's version contains in-frame clones alone and is incomplete. Of around 200,000 clones in the sample, just under 85% were seen once. Concerning this clone: Its matching antigen is unknown.

This TCR was recovered from a middle-aged woman in good health and CMV-seronegative. The V gene is TRBV4-3, the J gene TRBJ2-5, with D perhaps TRBD2 (6 bases). The sample was PBMCs. The CDR3 spells CASSQDRREQYF. The DNA for the CDR3 is TGCGCCAGCAGCCAAGATAGGAGGGAGCAGTACTTC.